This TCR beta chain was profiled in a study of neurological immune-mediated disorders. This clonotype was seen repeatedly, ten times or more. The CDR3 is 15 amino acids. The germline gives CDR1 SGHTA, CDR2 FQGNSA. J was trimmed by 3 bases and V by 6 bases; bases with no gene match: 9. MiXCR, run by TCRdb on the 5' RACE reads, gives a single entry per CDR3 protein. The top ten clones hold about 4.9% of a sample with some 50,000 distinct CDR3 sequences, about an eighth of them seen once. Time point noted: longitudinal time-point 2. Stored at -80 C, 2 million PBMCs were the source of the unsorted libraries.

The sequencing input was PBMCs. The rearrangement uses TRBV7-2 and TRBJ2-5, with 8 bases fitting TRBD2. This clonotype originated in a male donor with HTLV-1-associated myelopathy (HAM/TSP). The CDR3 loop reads CASRPSGGWEETQYF. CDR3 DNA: TGTGCCAGCAGACCATCGGGGGGGTGGGAAGAGACCCAGTACTTC.